Listed below are T cell receptor beta chains from one sample, sequenced in a study of T cell responses to AZD1222 COVID-19 vaccine. The data were produced by immunoSEQ multiplex PCR, yet TCRdb's version contains in-frame clones alone and is incomplete. The sample lists 100,000 to 150,000 clones; 93% were seen once. The sample here was peripheral blood, taken on day 0 of AZD1222 vaccination. The receptors were gathered from an adult in good health. Both conserved end residues are part of each CDR3. Fields, in order: clone size, J gene, V gene, D gene, CDR3 protein, CDR3 DNA. D genes are given only for firm matches. Size tells how often a clone was seen (once, few, many) or the class of an expanded clone, and some rows leave it out.

clone size: NA
J gene: TRBJ2-7
V gene: TRBV14
D gene: NA
CDR3 protein: CASSQDITPYEQYF
CDR3 DNA: TGTGCCAGCAGCCAAGATATTACACCCTACGAGCAGTACTTC

clone size: NA
J gene: TRBJ2-1
V gene: TRBV27
D gene: NA
CDR3 protein: CASNGRWGDEQFF
CDR3 DNA: TGTGCCAGCAATGGACGCTGGGGCGATGAGCAGTTCTTC

clone size: NA
J gene: TRBJ1-2
V gene: TRBV2
D gene: TRBD1
CDR3 protein: CASSGGGYTF
CDR3 DNA: TGTGCCAGCTCAGGGGGAGGCTACACCTTC

clone size: NA
J gene: TRBJ1-1
V gene: TRBV7-6
D gene: NA
CDR3 protein: CASSAGTITEAFF
CDR3 DNA: TGTGCCAGCAGCGCCGGGACAATCACTGAAGCTTTCTTT

clone size: NA
J gene: TRBJ2-1
V gene: TRBV7-3
D gene: TRBD1
CDR3 protein: CASSETGDEQFF
CDR3 DNA: TGTGCCAGCAGCGAGACAGGGGATGAGCAGTTCTTC

clone size: NA
J gene: TRBJ1-6
V gene: TRBV9
D gene: NA
CDR3 protein: CASSVGGVHSPLHF
CDR3 DNA: TGTGCCAGCAGCGTAGGGGGAGTACATTCACCCCTCCACTTT

clone size: once
J gene: TRBJ1-4
V gene: TRBV28
D gene: NA
CDR3 protein: CASSEPRAFNEKLFF
CDR3 DNA: TGTGCCAGCAGTGAGCCGCGGGCCTTTAATGAAAAACTGTTTTTT

clone size: NA
J gene: TRBJ2-1
V gene: TRBV19
D gene: NA
CDR3 protein: CASSLQGIPYNEQFF
CDR3 DNA: TGTGCCAGTAGCCTCCAGGGAATCCCCTACAATGAGCAGTTCTTC

clone size: NA
J gene: TRBJ1-2
V gene: TRBV6-5
D gene: NA
CDR3 protein: CASSYSTGQKAYGYTF
CDR3 DNA: TGTGCCAGCAGTTATTCAACCGGACAGAAAGCCTATGGCTACACCTTC

clone size: NA
J gene: TRBJ1-1
V gene: TRBV9
D gene: NA
CDR3 protein: CASSPPSVNTEAFF
CDR3 DNA: TGTGCCAGCAGCCCACCCTCAGTGAACACTGAAGCTTTCTTT

clone size: NA
J gene: TRBJ2-2
V gene: TRBV7-2
D gene: NA
CDR3 protein: CASSLLTGNTGELFF
CDR3 DNA: TGTGCCAGCAGCTTATTGACAGGGAACACCGGGGAGCTGTTTTTT

clone size: once
J gene: TRBJ2-5
V gene: TRBV11-3
D gene: NA
CDR3 protein: CASSLGELETQYF
CDR3 DNA: TGTGCCAGCAGCTTAGGGGAGTTGGAGACCCAGTACTTC

clone size: NA
J gene: TRBJ2-2
V gene: TRBV6-2/TRBV6-3
D gene: TRBD2
CDR3 protein: CASSPGALAGPNTGELFF
CDR3 DNA: TGTGCCAGCAGCCCCGGCGCGCTAGCGGGCCCGAACACCGGGGAGCTGTTTTTT

clone size: NA
J gene: TRBJ2-7
V gene: TRBV7-5
D gene: NA
CDR3 protein: CVRSRVGYEQYF
CDR3 DNA: TGTGTCAGAAGTCGGGTCGGATACGAGCAGTACTTC

clone size: NA
J gene: TRBJ2-5
V gene: TRBV7-2
D gene: TRBD1
CDR3 protein: CASRNPGTGGETQYF
CDR3 DNA: TGTGCCAGCAGGAACCCCGGGACAGGCGGGGAGACCCAGTACTTC

clone size: NA
J gene: TRBJ2-2
V gene: TRBV27
D gene: TRBD2
CDR3 protein: CASSLTTSGGAHGELFF
CDR3 DNA: TGTGCCAGCAGTTTAACCACTAGCGGGGGGGCCCACGGGGAGCTGTTTTTT

clone size: once
J gene: TRBJ1-5
V gene: TRBV19
D gene: NA
CDR3 protein: CASTPRGFNQPQHF
CDR3 DNA: TGTGCCAGTACCCCAAGGGGTTTCAATCAGCCCCAGCATTTT

clone size: NA
J gene: TRBJ2-3
V gene: TRBV25-1
D gene: NA
CDR3 protein: CASSNPAGSDTQYF
CDR3 DNA: TGTGCCAGCAGTAACCCGGCGGGCTCAGATACGCAGTATTTT

clone size: NA
J gene: TRBJ1-2
V gene: TRBV6-5
D gene: NA
CDR3 protein: CASIGPEGLNYGYTF
CDR3 DNA: TGTGCCAGCATCGGGCCAGAGGGCTTGAACTATGGCTACACCTTC

clone size: NA
J gene: TRBJ1-3
V gene: TRBV27
D gene: NA
CDR3 protein: CASSLDRSGNTIYF
CDR3 DNA: TGTGCCAGCAGTCTCGACAGATCTGGAAACACCATATATTTT

clone size: NA
J gene: TRBJ1-2
V gene: TRBV5-4
D gene: TRBD1
CDR3 protein: CASSGGGHYGYTF
CDR3 DNA: TGTGCCAGCAGCGGAGGGGGCCACTATGGCTACACCTTC

clone size: NA
J gene: TRBJ1-1
V gene: TRBV6-5
D gene: NA
CDR3 protein: CASTSWSTEAFF
CDR3 DNA: TGTGCCAGCACCTCTTGGAGCACTGAAGCTTTCTTT

clone size: NA
J gene: TRBJ1-4
V gene: TRBV30
D gene: NA
CDR3 protein: CAWKAKLFF
CDR3 DNA: TGTGCCTGGAAGGCAAAACTGTTTTTT

clone size: NA
J gene: TRBJ1-6
V gene: TRBV4-3
D gene: TRBD1
CDR3 protein: CASSQDLENRDRVNSPLHF
CDR3 DNA: TGCGCCAGCAGCCAAGATCTCGAAAACCGGGACAGGGTTAATTCACCCCTCCACTTT

clone size: NA
J gene: TRBJ1-3
V gene: TRBV6-1
D gene: NA
CDR3 protein: CAGSELGNTIYF
CDR3 DNA: TGTGCCGGCAGTGAACTGGGAAACACCATATATTTT

clone size: NA
J gene: TRBJ2-1
V gene: TRBV23-1
D gene: NA
CDR3 protein: CASSFYPHSYNEQFF
CDR3 DNA: TGCGCCAGCAGTTTTTACCCCCACTCCTACAATGAGCAGTTCTTC

clone size: NA
J gene: TRBJ2-1
V gene: TRBV4-2
D gene: NA
CDR3 protein: CASSQEGTEQFF
CDR3 DNA: TGTGCCAGCAGCCAAGAGGGAACGGAGCAGTTCTTC

clone size: NA
J gene: TRBJ1-2
V gene: TRBV29-1
D gene: NA
CDR3 protein: CSVDENRSRGYTF
CDR3 DNA: TGCAGCGTTGACGAGAACAGGTCGAGGGGCTACACCTTC

clone size: NA
J gene: TRBJ1-1
V gene: TRBV9
D gene: TRBD1
CDR3 protein: CASSVGVTGTAIPEAFF
CDR3 DNA: TGTGCCAGCAGCGTAGGGGTTACCGGGACAGCAATACCTGAAGCTTTCTTT

clone size: NA
J gene: TRBJ1-2
V gene: TRBV6-5
D gene: NA
CDR3 protein: CASSFLGEGYGYTF
CDR3 DNA: TGTGCCAGCAGCTTTTTGGGGGAGGGGTATGGCTACACCTTC

clone size: NA
J gene: TRBJ2-3
V gene: TRBV7-8
D gene: NA
CDR3 protein: CASSFGQGTDTQYF
CDR3 DNA: TGTGCCAGCAGCTTCGGGCAGGGCACAGATACGCAGTATTTT

clone size: NA
J gene: TRBJ2-2
V gene: TRBV27
D gene: NA
CDR3 protein: CASSHDGGGANTGELFF
CDR3 DNA: TGTGCCAGCAGCCACGATGGCGGAGGCGCGAACACCGGGGAGCTGTTTTTT

clone size: NA
J gene: TRBJ2-1
V gene: TRBV18
D gene: NA
CDR3 protein: CASSQRSSGSSYNEQFF
CDR3 DNA: TGTGCCAGCTCACAGAGGTCGTCAGGGAGCTCCTACAATGAGCAGTTCTTC

clone size: NA
J gene: TRBJ2-7
V gene: TRBV7-2
D gene: TRBD1
CDR3 protein: CASSFKGQGYEQYF
CDR3 DNA: TGTGCCAGCAGCTTTAAAGGACAGGGGTACGAGCAGTACTTC

clone size: NA
J gene: TRBJ2-7
V gene: TRBV27
D gene: NA
CDR3 protein: CASSSPHYKGTYEQYF
CDR3 DNA: TGTGCCAGCAGTTCCCCACACTACAAAGGAACCTACGAGCAGTACTTC

clone size: NA
J gene: TRBJ2-1
V gene: TRBV5-8
D gene: TRBD2
CDR3 protein: CASSLDGTSVGNEQFF
CDR3 DNA: TGTGCCAGCAGCTTGGATGGGACTAGCGTCGGTAATGAGCAGTTCTTC

clone size: NA
J gene: TRBJ1-2
V gene: TRBV28
D gene: TRBD1
CDR3 protein: CASSSLPGQGQEGYTF
CDR3 DNA: TGTGCCAGCAGTTCCCTACCGGGACAGGGCCAAGAGGGCTACACCTTC

clone size: NA
J gene: TRBJ1-4
V gene: TRBV5-4
D gene: NA
CDR3 protein: CASSFRSANEKLFF
CDR3 DNA: TGTGCCAGCAGCTTCAGAAGCGCTAATGAAAAACTGTTTTTT

clone size: NA
J gene: TRBJ1-2
V gene: TRBV5-1
D gene: NA
CDR3 protein: CASSLDTFDGGYTF
CDR3 DNA: TGCGCCAGCAGCTTAGACACATTCGACGGTGGCTACACCTTC

clone size: NA
J gene: TRBJ1-2
V gene: TRBV18
D gene: TRBD1
CDR3 protein: CASSPLGQGDGYTF
CDR3 DNA: TGTGCCAGCTCACCATTGGGACAGGGGGATGGCTACACCTTC

clone size: NA
J gene: TRBJ2-7
V gene: TRBV5-5
D gene: TRBD1
CDR3 protein: CASSQGTESYEQYF
CDR3 DNA: TGTGCCAGCAGCCAAGGGACAGAATCCTACGAGCAGTACTTC

clone size: once
J gene: TRBJ2-7
V gene: TRBV20-1
D gene: NA
CDR3 protein: CSARASRGQYF
CDR3 DNA: TGCAGTGCTAGAGCTTCGCGCGGGCAGTACTTC

clone size: NA
J gene: TRBJ2-7
V gene: TRBV9
D gene: NA
CDR3 protein: CASSVGSGTQLYEQYF
CDR3 DNA: TGTGCCAGCAGCGTAGGGTCTGGGACACAACTCTACGAGCAGTACTTC

clone size: NA
J gene: TRBJ2-3
V gene: TRBV7-3
D gene: NA
CDR3 protein: CASSLDAGMTDTQYF
CDR3 DNA: TGTGCCAGCAGCTTAGATGCAGGGATGACAGATACGCAGTATTTT

clone size: NA
J gene: TRBJ1-1
V gene: TRBV5-1
D gene: NA
CDR3 protein: CASSELGGDTEAFF
CDR3 DNA: TGCGCCAGCAGCGAACTCGGGGGGGACACTGAAGCTTTCTTT

clone size: NA
J gene: TRBJ2-5
V gene: TRBV20-1
D gene: NA
CDR3 protein: CSARRETQYF
CDR3 DNA: TGCAGTGCCAGACGGGAGACCCAGTACTTC